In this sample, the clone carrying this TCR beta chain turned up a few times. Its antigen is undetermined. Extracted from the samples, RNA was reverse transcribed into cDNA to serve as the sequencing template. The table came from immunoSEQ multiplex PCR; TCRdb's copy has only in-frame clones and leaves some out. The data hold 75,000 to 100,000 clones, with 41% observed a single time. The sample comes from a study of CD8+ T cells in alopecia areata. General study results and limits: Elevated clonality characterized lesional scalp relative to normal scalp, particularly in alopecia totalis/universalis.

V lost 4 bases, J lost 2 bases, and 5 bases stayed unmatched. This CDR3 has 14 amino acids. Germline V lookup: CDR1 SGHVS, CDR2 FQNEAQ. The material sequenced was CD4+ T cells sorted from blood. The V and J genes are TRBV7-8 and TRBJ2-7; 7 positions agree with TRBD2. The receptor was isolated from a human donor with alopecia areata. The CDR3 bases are TGTGCCAGCAGCTCCCAAGGACTAGCCTACGAGCAGTACTTC. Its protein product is CASSSQGLAYEQYF. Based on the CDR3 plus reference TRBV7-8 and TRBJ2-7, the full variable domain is GAGVSQSPRYKVAKRGQDVALRCDPISGHVSLFWYQQALGQGPEFLTYFQNEAQLDKSGLPSDRFFAERPEGSVSTLKIQRTQQEDSAVYLCASSSQGLAYEQYFGPGTRLTVT.